The rows below give T cell receptor beta chains drawn from one sample of a study of blood T cell repertoires in COVID-19. Generated by immunoSEQ multiplex PCR, the TCRdb table keeps only in-frame clones and is missing some. The data hold 230,000 or so clones, with around 83% observed a single time. The sequenced sample consisted of peripheral blood. These receptors were collected from a man aged 35 to 55 with active or convalescent COVID-19. Each CDR3 is given with its conserved first and last residue. The size of a clone is reported for some rows only, either as once, few or many, or as a class for expanded clones.

abundance,v_gene,CDR3aa
-,TRBV5-1,CASSLKGTGADGASGYTF
-,TRBV3-1/TRBV3-2,CASSLTTSAGISGNTIYF
-,TRBV3-1/TRBV3-2,CASSQGGGNNQPQHF
-,TRBV29-1,CSVDEVGTGELFF
-,TRBV28,CASSKQGYEQYF
-,TRBV7-5,CARSLRGGRNTGELFF
-,TRBV5-1,CASSYWTSGVGEQFF
-,TRBV30,CAAQWSADNQPQHF
once,TRBV4-3,CASSHLHGTSTDTQYF
-,TRBV5-1,CASSQDSRNQPQHF
-,TRBV24-1,CATSPLGDEQFF
few,TRBV9,CASSVEGDSYEQYF
-,TRBV6-5,CASSPLGESNEKLFF
-,TRBV30,CAWQRGDTGELFF
-,TRBV2,CASSVVRDTQYF
-,TRBV7-9,CASSLVEGGTSSYNEQFF
-,TRBV6-5,CASSYGVYHRAFF
-,TRBV6-5,CASSRTLTGTEAFF
-,TRBV30,CAWSEQVYNSPLHF
-,TRBV9,CASSVDGGSNQPQHF
-,TRBV11-3,CASRFRDTYEQYF
-,TRBV19,CASSIVQGRAFF
-,TRBV12-5,CASGKDRGDYSGNTIYF
-,TRBV11-3,CASSSFSVASGGPDTQYF
-,TRBV5-1,CASSFTRGNTDTQYF
-,TRBV11-2,CASSTQPGGYEQYF
once,TRBV4-2,CASSQEGRFTDTQYF
-,TRBV27,CASKLVGESYEQYF
-,TRBV7-6,CASSLSGPGGNREKLFF
-,TRBV6-5,CASSGEYFNSPLHF
-,TRBV28,CASSLDQGSNQPQHF